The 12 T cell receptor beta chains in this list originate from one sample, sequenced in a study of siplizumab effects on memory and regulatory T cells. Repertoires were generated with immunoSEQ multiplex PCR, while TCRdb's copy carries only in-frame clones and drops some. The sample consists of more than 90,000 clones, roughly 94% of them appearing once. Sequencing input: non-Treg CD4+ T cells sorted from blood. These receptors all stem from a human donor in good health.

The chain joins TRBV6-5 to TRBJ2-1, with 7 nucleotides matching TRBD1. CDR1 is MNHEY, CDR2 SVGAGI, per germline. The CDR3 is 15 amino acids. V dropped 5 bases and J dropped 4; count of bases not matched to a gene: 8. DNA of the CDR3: TGTGCCAGCAGTGGAAAGGGGGCCCGGTACAATGAGCAGTTCTTC. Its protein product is CASSGKGARYNEQFF.

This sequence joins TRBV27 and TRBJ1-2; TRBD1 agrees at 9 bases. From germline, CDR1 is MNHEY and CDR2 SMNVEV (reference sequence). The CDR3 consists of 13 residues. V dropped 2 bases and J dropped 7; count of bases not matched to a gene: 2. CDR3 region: CASSLGQGLGYTF. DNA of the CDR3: TGTGCCAGCAGTTTAGGACAGGGGCTTGGCTACACCTTC.

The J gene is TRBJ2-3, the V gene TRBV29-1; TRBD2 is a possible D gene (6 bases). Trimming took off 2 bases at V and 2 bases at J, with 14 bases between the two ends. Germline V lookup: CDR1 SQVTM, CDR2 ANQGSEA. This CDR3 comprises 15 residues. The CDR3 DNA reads TGCAGCGTTGAAAAGCTTAGCGGACACACAGATACGCAGTATTTT. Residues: CSVEKLSGHTDTQYF.

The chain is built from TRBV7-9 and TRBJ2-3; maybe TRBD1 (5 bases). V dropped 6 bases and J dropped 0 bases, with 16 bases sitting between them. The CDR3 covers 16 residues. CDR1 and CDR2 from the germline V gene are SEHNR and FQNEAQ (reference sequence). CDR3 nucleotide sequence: TGTGCCAGCAGACGAAGTAGGGGCAGGAGCACAGATACGCAGTATTTT. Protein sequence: CASRRSRGRSTDTQYF.

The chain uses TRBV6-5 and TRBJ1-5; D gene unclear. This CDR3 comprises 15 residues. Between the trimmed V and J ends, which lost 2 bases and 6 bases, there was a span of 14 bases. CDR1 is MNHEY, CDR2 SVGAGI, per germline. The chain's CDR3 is CASSYPKGLIQPQHF. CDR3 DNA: TGTGCCAGCAGTTACCCGAAAGGATTGATTCAGCCCCAGCATTTT.

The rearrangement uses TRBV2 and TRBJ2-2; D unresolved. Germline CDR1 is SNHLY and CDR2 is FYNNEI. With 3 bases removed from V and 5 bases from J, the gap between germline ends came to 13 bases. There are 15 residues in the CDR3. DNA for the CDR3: TGTGCCAGCAGTGATGGTCCACCCGGTACCGGGGAGCTGTTTTTT. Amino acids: CASSDGPPGTGELFF. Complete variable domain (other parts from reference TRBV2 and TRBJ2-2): EPEVTQTPSHQVTQMGQEVILRCVPISNHLYFYWYRQILGQKVEFLVSFYNNEISEKSEIFDDQFSVERPDGSNFTLKIRSTKLEDSAMYFCASSDGPPGTGELFFGEGSRLTVL.

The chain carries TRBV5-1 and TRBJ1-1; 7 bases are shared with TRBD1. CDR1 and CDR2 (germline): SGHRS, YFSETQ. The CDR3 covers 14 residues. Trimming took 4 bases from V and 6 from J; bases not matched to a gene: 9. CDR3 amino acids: CASSAKTGLPEAFF. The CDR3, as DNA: TGCGCCAGCAGCGCGAAGACAGGGTTGCCTGAAGCTTTCTTT. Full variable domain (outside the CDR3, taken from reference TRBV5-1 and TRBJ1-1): KAGVTQTPRYLIKTRGQQVTLSCSPISGHRSVSWYQQTPGQGLQFLFEYFSETQRNKGNFPGRFSGRQFSNSRSEMNVSTLELGDSALYLCASSAKTGLPEAFFGQGTRLTVV.

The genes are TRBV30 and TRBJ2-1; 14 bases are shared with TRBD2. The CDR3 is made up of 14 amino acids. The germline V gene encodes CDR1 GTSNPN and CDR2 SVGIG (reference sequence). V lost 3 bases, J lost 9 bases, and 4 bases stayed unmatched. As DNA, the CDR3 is TGTGCCTGGAGCGGGACTAGCGGGAGCGGTGAGCAGTTCTTC. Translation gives CAWSGTSGSGEQFF.

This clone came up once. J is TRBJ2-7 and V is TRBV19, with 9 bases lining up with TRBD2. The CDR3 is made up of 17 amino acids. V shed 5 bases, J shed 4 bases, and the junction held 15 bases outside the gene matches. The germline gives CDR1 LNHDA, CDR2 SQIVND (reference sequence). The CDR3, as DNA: TGTGCCAGTAGTTTCGGTAGCGGGGGCCCGGCCGGGTACGAGCAGTACTTC. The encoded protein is CASSFGSGGPAGYEQYF.

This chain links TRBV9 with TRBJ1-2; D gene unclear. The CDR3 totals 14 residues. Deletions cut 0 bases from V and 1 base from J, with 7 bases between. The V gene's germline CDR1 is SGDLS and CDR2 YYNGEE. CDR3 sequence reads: CASSVGFGNYGYTF. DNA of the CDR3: TGTGCCAGCAGCGTAGGGTTCGGTAACTATGGCTACACCTTC.

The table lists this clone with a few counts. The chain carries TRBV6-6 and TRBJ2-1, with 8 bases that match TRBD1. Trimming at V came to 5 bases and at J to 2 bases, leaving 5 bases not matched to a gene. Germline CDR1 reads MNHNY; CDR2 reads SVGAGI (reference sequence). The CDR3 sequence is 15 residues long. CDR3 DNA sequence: TGTGCCAGCAGTCTCGGGACAGGTGCCTACAATGAGCAGTTCTTC. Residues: CASSLGTGAYNEQFF.

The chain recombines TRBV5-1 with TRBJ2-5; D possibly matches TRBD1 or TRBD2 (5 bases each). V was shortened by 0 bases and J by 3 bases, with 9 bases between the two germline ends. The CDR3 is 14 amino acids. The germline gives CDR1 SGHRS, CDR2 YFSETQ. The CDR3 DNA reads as TGCGCCAGCAGCTTGGTTGGGACGGAAGAGACCCAGTACTTC. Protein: CASSLVGTEETQYF. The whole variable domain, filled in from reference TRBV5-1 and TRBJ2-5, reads KAGVTQTPRYLIKTRGQQVTLSCSPISGHRSVSWYQQTPGQGLQFLFEYFSETQRNKGNFPGRFSGRQFSNSRSEMNVSTLELGDSALYLCASSLVGTEETQYFGPGTRLLVL.